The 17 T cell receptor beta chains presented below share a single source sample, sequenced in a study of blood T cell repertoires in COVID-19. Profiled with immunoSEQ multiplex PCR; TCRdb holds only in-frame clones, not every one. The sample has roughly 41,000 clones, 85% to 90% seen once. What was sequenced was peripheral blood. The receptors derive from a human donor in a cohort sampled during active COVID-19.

The CDR3 loop is CASSLAGNTEAFF. The DNA of the CDR3 is TGTGCCAGCAGTTTGGCAGGCAACACTGAAGCTTTCTTT. This chain uses TRBV28 with TRBJ1-1; D not certain. Germline CDR1 reads MDHEN; CDR2 reads SYDVKM. Trimming shortened V by 3 bases and J by 2 bases, and 7 bases separated the two germline ends. CDR3 length equals 13 residues.

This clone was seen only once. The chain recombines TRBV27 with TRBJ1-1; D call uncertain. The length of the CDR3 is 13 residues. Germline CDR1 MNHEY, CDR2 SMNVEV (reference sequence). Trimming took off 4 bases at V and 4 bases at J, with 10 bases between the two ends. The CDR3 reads CASSSWRVTEAFF. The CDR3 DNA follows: TGTGCCAGCAGTTCTTGGAGGGTCACTGAAGCTTTCTTT.

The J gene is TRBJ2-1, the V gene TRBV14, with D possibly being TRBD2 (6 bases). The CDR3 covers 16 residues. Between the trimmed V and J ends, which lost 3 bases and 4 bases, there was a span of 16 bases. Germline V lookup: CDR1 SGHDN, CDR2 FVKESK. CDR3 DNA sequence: TGTGCCAGCAGCCAGGAGACTAGATCTCCTTACAATGAGCAGTTCTTC. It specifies CASSQETRSPYNEQFF.

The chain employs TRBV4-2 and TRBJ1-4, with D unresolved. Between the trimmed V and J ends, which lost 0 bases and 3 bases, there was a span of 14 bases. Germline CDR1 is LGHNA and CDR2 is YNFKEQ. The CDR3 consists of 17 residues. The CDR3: CASSQDRSAGSNEKLFF. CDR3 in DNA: TGTGCCAGCAGCCAAGATAGGAGCGCGGGGTCTAATGAAAAACTGTTTTTT.

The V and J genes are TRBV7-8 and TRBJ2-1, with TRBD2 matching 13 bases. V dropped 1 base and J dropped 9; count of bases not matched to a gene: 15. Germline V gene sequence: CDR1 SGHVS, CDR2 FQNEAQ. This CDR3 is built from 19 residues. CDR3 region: CASSLDRALAGGPEFEQFF. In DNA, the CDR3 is TGTGCCAGCAGCTTAGACAGGGCACTAGCGGGAGGGCCGGAATTTGAGCAGTTCTTC.

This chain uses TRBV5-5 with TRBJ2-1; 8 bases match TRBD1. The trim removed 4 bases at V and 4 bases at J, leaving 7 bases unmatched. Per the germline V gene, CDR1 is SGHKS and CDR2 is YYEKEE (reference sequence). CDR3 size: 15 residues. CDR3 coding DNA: TGTGCCAGCAGCCACGCCGGGACAGGATACAATGAGCAGTTCTTC. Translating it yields CASSHAGTGYNEQFF.

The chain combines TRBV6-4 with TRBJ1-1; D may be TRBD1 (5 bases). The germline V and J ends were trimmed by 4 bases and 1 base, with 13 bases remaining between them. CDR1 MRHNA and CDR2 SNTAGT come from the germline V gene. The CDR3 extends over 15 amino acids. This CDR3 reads CASSVTAGQNTEAFF. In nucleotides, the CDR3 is TGTGCCAGCAGTGTTACGGCGGGGCAGAACACTGAAGCTTTCTTT.

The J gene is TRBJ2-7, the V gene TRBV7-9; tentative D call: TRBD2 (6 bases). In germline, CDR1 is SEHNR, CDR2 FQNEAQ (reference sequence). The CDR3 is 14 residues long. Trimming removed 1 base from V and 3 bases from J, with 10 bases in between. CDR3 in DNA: TGTGCCAGCAGCTTAGAATCGGGAGTCTACGAGCAGTACTTC. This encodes CASSLESGVYEQYF.

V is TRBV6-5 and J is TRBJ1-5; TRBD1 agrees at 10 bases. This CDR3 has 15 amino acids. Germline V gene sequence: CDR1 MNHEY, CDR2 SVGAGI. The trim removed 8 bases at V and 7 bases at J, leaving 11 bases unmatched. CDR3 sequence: CASHPDRGGGQPQHF. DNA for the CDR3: TGTGCCAGCCACCCGGACAGGGGGGGAGGGCAGCCCCAGCATTTT.

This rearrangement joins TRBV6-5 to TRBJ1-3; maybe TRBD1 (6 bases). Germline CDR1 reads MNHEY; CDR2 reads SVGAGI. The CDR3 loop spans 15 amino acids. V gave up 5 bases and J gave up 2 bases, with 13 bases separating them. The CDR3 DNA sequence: TGTGCCAGCAGTCCCGCGGGGGGCCCTGGAAACACCATATATTTT. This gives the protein CASSPAGGPGNTIYF.

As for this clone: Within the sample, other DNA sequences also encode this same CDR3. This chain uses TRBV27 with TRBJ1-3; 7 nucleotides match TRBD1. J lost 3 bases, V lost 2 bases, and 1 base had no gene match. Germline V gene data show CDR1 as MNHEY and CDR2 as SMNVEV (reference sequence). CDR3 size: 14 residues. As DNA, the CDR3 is TGTGCCAGCAGTTTAACAGGGGTTGGAAACACCATATATTTT. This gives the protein CASSLTGVGNTIYF.

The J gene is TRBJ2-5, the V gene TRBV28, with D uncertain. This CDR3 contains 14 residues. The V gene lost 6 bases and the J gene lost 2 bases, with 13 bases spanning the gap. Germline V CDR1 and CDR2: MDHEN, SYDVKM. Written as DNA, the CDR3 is TGTGCCAGCAGGGCCATCCAGGAACAAGAGACCCAGTACTTC. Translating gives CASRAIQEQETQYF.

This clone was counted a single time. The CDR3: CASSQAFERRYEQYF. The CDR3 coding sequence is TGTGCCAGCAGCCAAGCTTTTGAGAGGCGGTACGAGCAGTACTTC. The chain links TRBV3-1 (or the pseudogene TRBV3-2) to TRBJ2-7; D call uncertain. Germline V gene lookup returns CDR1 LGHDT and CDR2 YNNKEL (reference sequence). Trimming removed 1 base from V and 4 bases from J, with 14 bases in between. The CDR3 consists of 15 residues.

The DNA for the CDR3 is TGTGCCAGCTCACCAGGGACAGACAACTATGGCTACACCTTC. Its translation is CASSPGTDNYGYTF. This rearrangement joins TRBV18 to TRBJ1-2; 7 bases map to TRBD1. Germline CDR1 KGHSH, CDR2 LQKENI. The CDR3 totals 14 residues. J gave up 2 bases and V 2 bases, and 2 bases lay outside the gene matches.

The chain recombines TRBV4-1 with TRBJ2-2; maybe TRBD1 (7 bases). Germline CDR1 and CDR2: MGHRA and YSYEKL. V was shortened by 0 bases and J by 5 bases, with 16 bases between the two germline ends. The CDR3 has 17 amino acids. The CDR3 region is CASSQERVEGATGELFF. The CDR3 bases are TGCGCCAGCAGCCAAGAAAGGGTGGAGGGGGCGACCGGGGAGCTGTTTTTT.

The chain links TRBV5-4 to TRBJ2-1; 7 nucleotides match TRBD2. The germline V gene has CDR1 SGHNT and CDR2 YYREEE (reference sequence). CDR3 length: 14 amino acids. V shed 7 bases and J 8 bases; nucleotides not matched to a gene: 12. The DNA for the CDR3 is TGTGCCAGCCCCGTTGGGGAGGGCCGGGATGAGCAGTTCTTC. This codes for CASPVGEGRDEQFF.

The CDR3 coding sequence is TGTGCCAGCAGCACAGGACTAGCATCCTACGAGCAGTACTTC. It yields the protein CASSTGLASYEQYF. V usage is TRBV9 and J usage is TRBJ2-7; TRBD2 matches 8 bases. The CDR3 has 14 amino acids. V lost 4 bases to trimming and J lost 1 base; unmatched junction nucleotides: 4. Per the germline V gene, CDR1 is SGDLS and CDR2 is YYNGEE.